This paragraph covers one T cell receptor (beta chain) sequence. Its antigen specificity is not known. Base qualities are not provided; no much larger clone lies one nucleotide away. This sample is part of a study of chemoradiotherapy in HPV16-positive cancers (dated by TCRdb to 2021 to 2024). For the study in its entirety: Candidate HPV-specific T-cell clones and common TCR motifs were defined through functional T-cell assays on cells from a couple of HPV16-positive patients. Whether T-cell immunity against the HPV oncoproteins E6 and E7 changes during chemoradiotherapy and whether survival is affected by this immunity were examined in the study. Next, the candidate HPV-specific TCRs and motifs were followed in TCR repertoires from approximately 82 patients with HPV-related cancers.

Repertoires were sampled repeatedly over the course of chemoradiotherapy, so clonal expansion could be followed in the tumor microenvironment. Libraries were made using the immunoSEQ multiplex PCR assay. As stored in TCRdb, this immuneACCESS dataset retains in-frame rearrangements with V and J assigned. A fraction of the clones does not appear; measured against another copy, unresolved V genes explain less than half of the discrepancy, and the remainder lacks a known reason. Counted in this sample were 20,000 or so clones; around 85% of them appeared once. Jointly, the top ten make up around 4.9% of the sample. Study-wide findings and limitations: Among HPV16-positive patients, expansion of HPV-responsive T cells during chemoradiotherapy was associated with better recurrence-free survival. Expansion of candidate HPV-specific clones and E7-related TCR motifs was observed in the tumor microenvironment during treatment, whereas no such expansion was observed for non-HPV-specific T cells. Only two HPV16-positive patients were used to derive the functional definition of HPV-specific T cells, and the survival association was reported for HPV16-positive patients.

This specimen was blood, taken from a patient who underwent chemoradiotherapy. This sequence was found in a human donor with HPV-associated anogenital cancer.

Read as DNA, the sequence is TGTGCCAGCAGCCAATTCGGGCTAGCGGGCTCCTACGAGCAGTACTTC. This gives the protein CASSQFGLAGSYEQYF. The chain is assembled from TRBV5-4 and TRBJ2-7; a stretch of 8 junction bases matches TRBD2. CDR1 SGHNT and CDR2 YYREEE are derived from the germline V gene (reference sequence). Trimming takes 4 bases off V and 0 bases off J; junction bases not matched to a gene: 9. Including cysteine and phenylalanine, the CDR3 has 16 amino acids. Just CDR3 DNA is preserved here, 48 bases in frame from base 1.